One and the same sample provided the 30 T cell receptor beta chains below, sequenced in a study of shared clonotypes between healthy human individuals. Sequenced by immunoSEQ multiplex PCR; TCRdb stores in-frame clones only, minus some. The table has about 1.5 million clones, nearly 99% seen once. Sequencing input: naive CD4+ T cells sorted from blood. Subset in this sample: CD45RA+ positively selected. These receptors were taken from a man aged 25-40 years in good health.

The rearrangement uses TRBV7-9 and TRBJ1-1; 7 nucleotides match TRBD1. CDR1 and CDR2 (germline): SEHNR, FQNEAQ (reference sequence). This CDR3 has 15 residues. With V trimmed by 5 bases and J by 5 bases, 11 bases remained unmatched. The CDR3: CASSPRGSVDTEAFF. The DNA of the CDR3 is TGTGCCAGCAGCCCCAGGGGGAGCGTGGATACTGAAGCTTTCTTT.

A remark on this clone: It is likely a read error, because the conserved phenylalanine at the end of the CDR3 is missing. Because the CDR3's place on the DNA is in doubt, the DNA is left out and the CDR3 is given as listed by TCRdb. The V and J genes are TRBV6-5 and TRBJ1-4; the D call in the table, TRBD1, was not verified against the DNA. Per the germline V gene, CDR1 is MNHEY and CDR2 is SVGAGI. Ends included, the CDR3 has 9 residues. The chain's CDR3 is CASSYGQSD.

This chain links TRBV7-2 with TRBJ1-1; weak D call: TRBD1 (5 bases). V was cut by 1 base and J by 4 bases, with 10 bases left in between. The CDR3 contains 14 residues. CDR1 is SGHTA and CDR2 is FQGNSA in the germline V gene. CDR3 in amino acids: CASSLGGRVTEAFF. The CDR3 DNA sequence: TGTGCCAGCAGCTTAGGGGGCAGGGTCACTGAAGCTTTCTTT. Filled out from reference TRBV7-2 and TRBJ1-1, the complete variable domain reads GAGVSQSPSNKVTEKGKDVELRCDPISGHTALYWYRQSLGQGLEFLIYFQGNSAPDKSGLPSDRFSAERTGGSVSTLTIQRTQQEDSAVYLCASSLGGRVTEAFFGQGTRLTVV.

The chain combines TRBV28 with TRBJ2-3; TRBD2 matches at 7 bases. The trim removed 5 bases at V and 4 bases at J, leaving 12 bases unmatched. Germline values: CDR1 MDHEN, CDR2 SYDVKM. The CDR3 is made up of 16 amino acids. DNA for the CDR3: TGTGCCAGCAGTCCCGGACTAGTGGTTGTAGCAGATACGCAGTATTTT. It codes for CASSPGLVVVADTQYF.

V gene TRBV5-8 combines with J gene TRBJ2-7; tentatively, D is TRBD1 or TRBD2 (5 bases each). V lost 0 bases and J 3 bases, leaving 16 bases between the germline ends. Per the germline V gene, CDR1 is SGHTS and CDR2 is YDEGEE. The CDR3 contains 16 residues. The chain's CDR3 is CASSLALGTDLYEQYF. The CDR3 nucleotides are TGTGCCAGCAGCTTGGCATTAGGGACGGACCTCTACGAGCAGTACTTC. The whole variable domain, remainder taken from reference TRBV5-8 and TRBJ2-7, is EAGVTQSPTHLIKTRGQQATLRCSPISGHTSVYWYQQALGLGLQFLLWYDEGEERNRGNFPPRFSGRQFPNYSSELNVNALELEDSALYLCASSLALGTDLYEQYFGPGTRLTVT.

Note on this clone: Other DNA sequences in the sample encode the same CDR3. The rearrangement uses TRBV7-2 and TRBJ2-5; D is ambiguous. CDR1 SGHTA and CDR2 FQGNSA come from the germline V gene. V gave up 3 bases and J gave up 4 bases, with 6 bases separating them. The CDR3 has 12 residues. CDR3 coding DNA: TGTGCCAGCAGCTTGTTAAGAGAGACCCAGTACTTC. Amino acids: CASSLLRETQYF.

This clone was observed a single time. The chain couples TRBV6-5 to TRBJ2-7; 14 nucleotides line up with TRBD2. The germline gives CDR1 MNHEY, CDR2 SVGAGI. The CDR3 has 15 amino acids. Trimming at V came to 10 bases and at J to 5 bases, leaving 10 bases not matched to a gene. CDR3 sequence: CATMTSGRASNEQYF. CDR3 DNA sequence: TGTGCCACCATGACTAGCGGGAGGGCCTCGAACGAGCAGTACTTC.

The chain has TRBV7-8 and TRBJ2-1; weak D call: TRBD2 (6 bases). This CDR3 region has 17 residues. From germline, CDR1 is SGHVS and CDR2 FQNEAQ. Trimming took 4 bases from V and 4 from J, leaving 20 bases between them. The CDR3: CASSSTQGLARYNEQFF. CDR3 nucleotides: TGTGCCAGCAGCTCCACCCAGGGACTGGCAAGATACAATGAGCAGTTCTTC.

The chain combines TRBV5-5 with TRBJ1-2; 8 bases line up with TRBD1. CDR3 length: 14 residues. V lost 5 bases, J lost 4 bases, and 7 bases stayed unmatched. Germline V gene data show CDR1 as SGHKS and CDR2 as YYEKEE (reference sequence). CDR3 DNA: TGTGCCAGCAGTTTTGGACAGGGTGGCTATGGCTACACCTTC. Encoded protein: CASSFGQGGYGYTF.

This chain uses TRBV6-6 with TRBJ1-3, with no clear D. CDR3 length: 13 amino acids. Germline lookup yields CDR1 MNHNY and CDR2 SVGAGI (reference sequence). Trimming cost V 7 bases and J 0 bases, with 7 bases left between them. The CDR3 is CASNLDSGNTIYF. The CDR3 coding sequence is TGTGCCAGCAACCTAGACTCTGGAAACACCATATATTTT.

The rearrangement uses TRBV7-3 and TRBJ2-7, with D possibly TRBD1 on 6 matching bases. CDR3 length: 14 amino acids. The V end lost 4 bases, the J end lost 2 bases, and 12 bases lay between the germline ends. Germline CDR1 is SGHTA and CDR2 is FQGTGA. The CDR3 DNA is TGTGCCAGCAGCTCGACAGGAAACCCCTACGAGCAGTACTTC. Its translation: CASSSTGNPYEQYF.

In this sample, this clone turned up once. V is TRBV9 and J is TRBJ2-5; no clear D gene. The CDR3 is 15 amino acids. Trimming stripped 0 bases from V and 1 base from J, with 10 bases between. The germline V gene has CDR1 SGDLS and CDR2 YYNGEE. CDR3 coding DNA: TGTGCCAGCAGCGTAGGACCGGGCAGCCAAGAGACCCAGTACTTC. Protein: CASSVGPGSQETQYF.

The rearrangement joins TRBV7-4 to TRBJ2-7; 9 bases fit TRBD2. V trimming: 0 bases; J trimming: 2 bases; junction bases outside the gene matches: 8. The germline gives CDR1 SGHVT, CDR2 SQSDAQ. The CDR3 sequence is 17 residues long. The CDR3 DNA reads as TGTGCCAGCAGCTTAGCCCCACTAGCGGGTTCGACCTACGAGCAGTACTTC. Translating gives CASSLAPLAGSTYEQYF.

The chain employs TRBV7-2 and TRBJ2-1, with D possibly matching TRBD1 (5 bases). V was trimmed by 5 bases and J by 3 bases, leaving 17 bases between them. The CDR3 runs to 16 residues. The V gene's germline CDR1 is SGHTA and CDR2 FQGNSA. The DNA of the CDR3 is TGTGCCAGCAGCCCCCAGGGTCTGCCAGACTACAATGAGCAGTTCTTC. Translation: CASSPQGLPDYNEQFF.

This clone was counted a single time. This chain uses TRBV2 with TRBJ2-7; tentative D call: TRBD2 (7 bases). V gave up 1 base and J gave up 2 bases, with 9 bases separating them. This CDR3 has 14 amino acids. CDR1 and CDR2 (germline): SNHLY, FYNNEI. The chain's CDR3 is CASSEGGGTYEQYF. DNA of the CDR3: TGTGCCAGCAGTGAAGGGGGGGGCACCTACGAGCAGTACTTC.

The chain has TRBV5-8 and TRBJ1-1; TRBD1 aligns across 10 bases. Germline CDR1 is SGHTS and CDR2 is YDEGEE. The V gene end was trimmed by 4 bases and the J gene end by 5 bases; junction bases not matched to a gene: 8. This CDR3 has 15 residues. CDR3 residues: CASSQRQGARTEAFF. CDR3 in DNA: TGTGCCAGCAGCCAAAGACAGGGGGCGCGTACTGAAGCTTTCTTT.

The chain uses TRBV5-1 and TRBJ1-4; D possibly corresponds to TRBD1 (5 bases). Germline CDR1 reads SGHRS; CDR2 reads YFSETQ. With 4 bases removed from V and 4 bases from J, the gap between germline ends came to 11 bases. The CDR3 extends over 14 amino acids. The CDR3 DNA sequence: TGCGCCAGCAGCACGGGACGCAGTAATGAAAAACTGTTTTTT. Its translation: CASSTGRSNEKLFF.

Note on this clone: The same CDR3 can be traced to other DNA sequences in this sample. The chain has TRBV7-2 and TRBJ1-1, with D possibly matching TRBD1 (5 bases). The CDR3 is 14 residues long. The germline CDR1 and CDR2 sequences are SGHTA and FQGNSA. V shed 6 bases and J shed 6 bases, with 17 bases lying between them. The CDR3: CASSLLGRGAEAFF. The DNA of the CDR3 is TGTGCCAGCAGTTTACTAGGGCGGGGGGCTGAAGCTTTCTTT.

J is TRBJ2-7 and V is TRBV7-3; D might be TRBD2 (5 bases). CDR3 size: 15 residues. V was trimmed by 5 bases and J by 0 bases, leaving 14 bases between them. Germline lookup yields CDR1 SGHTA and CDR2 FQGTGA. The CDR3 region is CASSPGSRNSYEQYF. In nucleotides, the CDR3 is TGTGCCAGCAGCCCGGGGTCTCGGAACTCCTACGAGCAGTACTTC.

A remark on this clone: In the same sample, other DNA sequences code for this CDR3. This chain connects TRBV6-5 to TRBJ2-7; no clear D. The CDR3 has 13 residues. Trimming shortened V by 0 bases and J by 0 bases, and 3 bases separated the two germline ends. Germline V gene sequence: CDR1 MNHEY, CDR2 SVGAGI. The CDR3 nucleotides are TGTGCCAGCAGTTACTCAGGCTCCTACGAGCAGTACTTC. It is translated as CASSYSGSYEQYF.

The chain is built from TRBV19 and TRBJ2-5; the D gene is possibly TRBD1 (6 bases). In germline, CDR1 is LNHDA, CDR2 SQIVND (reference sequence). The CDR3 is made up of 12 amino acids. Trimming shortened V by 10 bases and J by 4 bases, and 13 bases separated the two germline ends. The CDR3 protein is CATNTGRETQYF. The CDR3 nucleotides read TGTGCCACTAATACAGGGCGAGAGACCCAGTACTTC.

The V and J genes are TRBV5-1 and TRBJ1-2; unclear D gene. There are 16 residues in the CDR3. V dropped 2 bases and J dropped 2 bases, with 16 bases sitting between them. Germline V lookup: CDR1 SGHRS, CDR2 YFSETQ. The CDR3 spells CASSFYDPSSNYGYTF. In DNA, the CDR3 is TGCGCCAGCAGCTTTTACGACCCGAGTTCCAACTATGGCTACACCTTC.

For this clone: In the same sample, other DNA sequences code for this CDR3. The chain links TRBV18 to TRBJ1-1; D unresolved. There are 14 residues in the CDR3. The V gene lost 1 base and the J gene lost 2 bases, with 8 bases spanning the gap. The V gene's germline CDR1 is KGHSH and CDR2 LQKENI. CDR3 amino acids: CASSPRAANTEAFF. The CDR3 coding sequence is TGTGCCAGCTCACCACGTGCAGCCAACACTGAAGCTTTCTTT.

This chain connects TRBV18 to TRBJ1-1, with 10 bases fitting TRBD1. The germline gives CDR1 KGHSH, CDR2 LQKENI. This CDR3 is built from 13 residues. With V trimmed by 2 bases and J by 11 bases, 5 bases remained unmatched. CDR3 in amino acids: CASSPDRGLDAFF. The CDR3 bases are TGTGCCAGCTCACCAGACAGGGGGCTTGACGCTTTCTTT.

The chain joins TRBV30 to TRBJ1-2, with D perhaps TRBD1 (5 bases). The CDR3 has 16 residues. V dropped 0 bases and J dropped 5 bases, with 19 bases sitting between them. Germline V lookup: CDR1 GTSNPN, CDR2 SVGIG (reference sequence). CDR3: CAWSVSLGLALYGYTF. The CDR3 bases are TGTGCCTGGAGTGTGTCCTTGGGACTCGCCCTTTATGGCTACACCTTC.

The sample holds one count of this clone. This chain's CDR3 is CATSRGRLDQETQYF. CDR3 DNA sequence: TGTGCCACCAGCAGGGGACGCCTGGATCAAGAGACCCAGTACTTC. The genes are TRBV15 and TRBJ2-5; the D call may be TRBD1 or TRBD2 (5 bases each). V was trimmed by 3 bases and J by 2 bases, leaving 13 bases between them. This CDR3 contains 15 residues. Germline-derived CDR1 and CDR2 are LNHNV and YYDKDF (reference sequence).

The chain links TRBV14 to TRBJ2-1; a weak D match, TRBD1 (6 bases). Trimming took 4 bases from V and 10 from J, leaving 26 bases between them. This CDR3 comprises 17 residues. Germline values: CDR1 SGHDN, CDR2 FVKESK. The chain's CDR3 is CASSPRGRTLLQWEQFF. CDR3 nucleotide sequence: TGTGCCAGCAGCCCCAGGGGACGGACTCTCCTACAATGGGAGCAGTTCTTC. Drawing the rest from reference TRBV14 and TRBJ2-1, the complete variable domain is EAGVTQFPSHSVIEKGQTVTLRCDPISGHDNLYWYRRVMGKEIKFLLHFVKESKQDESGMPNNRFLAERTGGTYSTLKVQPAELEDSGVYFCASSPRGRTLLQWEQFFGPGTRLTVL.

The V and J genes are TRBV27 and TRBJ2-5, with D perhaps being TRBD1 or TRBD2 (6 bases each). Germline V lookup: CDR1 MNHEY, CDR2 SMNVEV (reference sequence). Trimming took 2 bases from V and 4 from J, leaving 8 bases between them. This CDR3 has 13 amino acids. CDR3 nucleotide sequence: TGTGCCAGCAGTTTACGGGGGCTAGAGACCCAGTACTTC. Translation gives CASSLRGLETQYF.

The chain links TRBV5-4 to TRBJ2-2; 11 bases agree with TRBD2. V shed 3 bases and J 6 bases; nucleotides not matched to a gene: 7. Germline values: CDR1 SGHNT, CDR2 YYREEE (reference sequence). The CDR3 is 16 residues long. CDR3 protein: CASSSIAGGYAGELFF. The CDR3 DNA is TGTGCCAGCAGCTCCATAGCGGGAGGGTACGCCGGGGAGCTGTTTTTT.

The V and J genes are TRBV6-4 and TRBJ2-7; 11 positions agree with TRBD2. CDR3 size: 15 residues. Germline CDR1 reads MRHNA; CDR2 reads SNTAGT. Trimming removed 8 bases from V and 5 bases from J; junction bases left unmatched: 11. The CDR3 region is CASSKTSGRVDEQYF. The DNA for the CDR3 is TGTGCCAGCTCCAAAACTAGCGGGAGAGTTGACGAGCAGTACTTC.